This TCR beta chain was profiled in a study of metastatic and nonmetastatic thyroid tumors. This clone was observed at least ten times. The V end lost 7 bases, the J end lost 4 bases, and 24 bases lay between the germline ends. The CDR3 runs to 16 residues. CDR1 is SQVTM and CDR2 is ANQGSEA in the germline V gene. MiXCR was used by TCRdb to re-call the PCR reads. The table includes 25,000 to 30,000 clones, roughly 19% detected once. No patient had received any treatment before thyroid surgery. The TCR sequence derives from a male donor with papillary thyroid cancer or a benign thyroid nodule (not recorded which). Some clones in this sample may be carry-over from other donors' samples. Sequencing was performed on blood. The chain employs TRBV29-1 and TRBJ2-3; tentative D call: TRBD2 (7 bases). The CDR3, as DNA: TGCAGCGGATTAGGTGGGACGGGGGGCCGTTCAGATACGCAGTATTTT. This sequence encodes CSGLGGTGGRSDTQYF.